This T cell receptor (beta chain) was documented in a study of identifying expanded T cells in peripheral blood. CDR1 KGHSH and CDR2 LQKENI come from the germline V gene. J was trimmed by 3 bases and V by 1 base; bases with no gene match: 2. The CDR3 sequence is 15 residues long. TCRdb's table, derived via immunoSEQ multiplex PCR, lists solely in-frame clones and lacks some. The table lists approximately 91,000 clones, about 91% of them singletons. The chain links TRBV18 to TRBJ2-1; 8 nucleotides agree with TRBD2. This TCR was recovered from a person aged 18-70 years in good health. The sequenced material came from blood. In nucleotides, the CDR3 is TGTGCCAGCTCACCACAGACTAGCGTCTACAATGAGCAGTTCTTC. Protein: CASSPQTSVYNEQFF.